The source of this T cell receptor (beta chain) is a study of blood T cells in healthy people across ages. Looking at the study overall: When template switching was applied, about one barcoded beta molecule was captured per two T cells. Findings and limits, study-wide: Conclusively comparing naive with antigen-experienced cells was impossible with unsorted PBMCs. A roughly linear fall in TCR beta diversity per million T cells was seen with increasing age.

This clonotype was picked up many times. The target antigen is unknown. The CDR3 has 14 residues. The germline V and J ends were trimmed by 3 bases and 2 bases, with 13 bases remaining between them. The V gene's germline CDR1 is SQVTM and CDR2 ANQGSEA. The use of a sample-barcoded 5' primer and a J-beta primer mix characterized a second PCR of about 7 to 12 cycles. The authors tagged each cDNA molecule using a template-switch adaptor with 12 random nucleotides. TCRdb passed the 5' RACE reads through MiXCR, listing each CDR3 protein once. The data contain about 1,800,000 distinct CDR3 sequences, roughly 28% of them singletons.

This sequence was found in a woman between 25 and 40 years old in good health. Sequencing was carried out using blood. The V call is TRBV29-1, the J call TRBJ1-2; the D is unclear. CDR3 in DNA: TGCAGCGTTGACCGGAGCCAGGAGAACTATGGCTACACCTTC. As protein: CSVDRSQENYGYTF.